The 30 T cell receptor beta chains in this list originate from one sample, sequenced in a study of blood T cell repertoires in COVID-19. Only in-frame clones appear in the TCRdb table, and some are missing; sequencing was by immunoSEQ multiplex PCR. The sample includes fewer than 120,000 clones, nearly 80% of them seen just once. Sequencing was performed on peripheral blood. These receptors were obtained from a woman of 80 years or more with active or convalescent COVID-19.

The chain links TRBV7-2 to TRBJ2-1; 8 bases map to TRBD2. The junction had 19 bases not matched to a gene; V was cut back by 4 bases and J by 5 bases. The CDR3 sequence is 19 residues long. Germline V gene data show CDR1 as SGHTA and CDR2 as FQGNSA. The CDR3 loop is CASSYTGTRLKNFNNEQFF. The CDR3 DNA reads TGTGCCAGCAGCTATACCGGGACTAGGTTAAAAAACTTCAACAATGAGCAGTTCTTC.

The chain links TRBV2 to TRBJ2-7; a possible D gene is TRBD1 (7 bases). V was cut by 4 bases and J by 7 bases, with 17 bases left in between. CDR1 SNHLY and CDR2 FYNNEI come from the germline V gene. The length of the CDR3 is 14 residues. The DNA for the CDR3 is TGTGCCAGCAGTGGGACAGGAGGGCCTGCGGAGCAGTACTTC. Protein: CASSGTGGPAEQYF.

The rearrangement joins TRBV28 to TRBJ2-1, with 10 bases aligning to TRBD2. V shed 0 bases, J shed 5 bases, and the junction held 19 bases outside the gene matches. Germline V CDR1 and CDR2: MDHEN, SYDVKM. The CDR3 consists of 21 residues. CDR3 sequence reads: CASSLWGLSIRTSGDHNEQFF. The CDR3 coding sequence is TGTGCCAGCAGTTTATGGGGACTGTCAATCAGGACTAGCGGAGACCACAATGAGCAGTTCTTC.

The rearrangement uses TRBV27 and TRBJ2-7, with D perhaps TRBD1 (7 bases). CDR1 is MNHEY and CDR2 is SMNVEV in the germline V gene (reference sequence). There are 16 residues in the CDR3. Trimming removed 6 bases from V and 1 base from J, with 19 bases in between. CDR3 in DNA: TGTGCCAGCAGCCCCGGGGGTGGACAGGCTTCCTACGAGCAGTACTTC. Translated: CASSPGGGQASYEQYF.

This clone appeared many times. This chain joins TRBV2 and TRBJ2-3; D possibly corresponds to TRBD1 (5 bases). Germline V lookup: CDR1 SNHLY, CDR2 FYNNEI. Trimming cost V 8 bases and J 1 base, with 19 bases left between them. The CDR3 has 16 amino acids. The CDR3 DNA follows: TGTGCCAGCCTAGACCCCCAACTCAGGGGCACAGATACGCAGTATTTT. Translation: CASLDPQLRGTDTQYF.

This clone appeared once. This chain connects TRBV27 to TRBJ2-5; 7 bases match TRBD2. This CDR3 contains 14 residues. The germline CDR1 and CDR2 sequences are MNHEY and SMNVEV (reference sequence). Trimming at V came to 7 bases and at J to 3 bases, leaving 8 bases not matched to a gene. CDR3 in amino acids: CASKPGGTEETQYF. In DNA form, the CDR3 reads TGTGCCAGCAAACCGGGAGGAACGGAAGAGACCCAGTACTTC.

J is TRBJ2-2 and V is TRBV5-4, with TRBD2 matching 9 bases. Germline V lookup: CDR1 SGHNT, CDR2 YYREEE (reference sequence). The CDR3 spans 15 residues. J gave up 5 bases and V 4 bases, and 6 bases lay outside the gene matches. The CDR3 loop is CASSPSGRRTGELFF. As DNA, the CDR3 is TGTGCCAGCAGCCCCAGCGGGAGGAGAACCGGGGAGCTGTTTTTT.

The V and J genes are TRBV19 and TRBJ1-4; 10 positions match TRBD1. The trim removed 2 bases at V and 6 bases at J, leaving 9 bases unmatched. Looked up from germline, CDR1 is LNHDA and CDR2 is SQIVND (reference sequence). The length of the CDR3 is 17 residues. The CDR3 coding sequence is TGTGCCAGTAGTATATCTCGAATGGGGACAGGGGATGAAAAACTGTTTTTT. It is translated as CASSISRMGTGDEKLFF.

The J gene is TRBJ2-5, the V gene TRBV4-3; 10 bases fit TRBD2. This CDR3 comprises 17 residues. The germline V gene has CDR1 LGHNA and CDR2 YSLEER. V shed 4 bases, J shed 4 bases, and the junction held 12 bases outside the gene matches. This chain's CDR3 is CASSPLRAGGPGETQYF. In DNA, the CDR3 is TGCGCCAGCAGCCCGCTGCGAGCGGGAGGGCCGGGAGAGACCCAGTACTTC.

The rearrangement joins TRBV19 to TRBJ1-1; 10 bases agree with TRBD1. Per germline, CDR1 LNHDA and CDR2 SQIVND (reference sequence). There are 15 residues in the CDR3. V shed 5 bases, J shed 9 bases, and the junction held 12 bases outside the gene matches. The CDR3 loop is CASSVSGQGRGQAFF. As DNA, the CDR3 is TGTGCCAGTAGTGTCTCGGGACAGGGGAGGGGGCAAGCTTTCTTT.

The V and J genes are TRBV28 and TRBJ1-5; no clear D gene. The CDR3 covers 20 residues. The germline CDR1 and CDR2 sequences are MDHEN and SYDVKM. Trimming pared 0 bases from V and 4 bases from J, leaving 25 bases between. In DNA form, the CDR3 reads TGTGCCAGCAGTTTATGTCTTGGGCTTTTTTGCCCACCAGAGAATCAGCCCCAGCATTTT. Its translation: CASSLCLGLFCPPENQPQHF.

V is TRBV28 and J is TRBJ2-7, with D tentatively TRBD2 (5 bases). The CDR3 is made up of 17 amino acids. The V end was cut by 6 bases, the J end by 3 bases, with 24 bases between. The germline gives CDR1 MDHEN, CDR2 SYDVKM. The CDR3 spells CASRRVFMGERGYEQYF. The CDR3 DNA is TGTGCCAGCAGACGGGTCTTTATGGGAGAGAGAGGCTACGAGCAGTACTTC.

V usage is TRBV3-1 (or the pseudogene TRBV3-2) and J usage is TRBJ2-5; D possibly corresponds to TRBD2 (6 bases). V lost 1 base, J lost 13 bases, and 19 bases lay in between. The CDR3 has 14 residues. Germline CDR1 and CDR2: LGHDT and YNNKEL (reference sequence). This CDR3 reads CASSQGLVSGTRYF. CDR3 DNA sequence: TGTGCCAGCAGCCAAGGTCTCGTTTCCGGGACTCGGTACTTC.

The rearrangement uses TRBV7-9 and TRBJ2-3; a possible D gene is TRBD1 (7 bases). Trimming took 3 bases from V and 3 from J, leaving 19 bases between them. The germline V gene has CDR1 SEHNR and CDR2 FQNEAQ (reference sequence). The CDR3 extends over 17 amino acids. CDR3 nucleotides: TGTGCCAGCAGCTTTCCTTCAGGGGGGATTTCAACAGATACGCAGTATTTT. Encoded protein: CASSFPSGGISTDTQYF.

The chain is built from TRBV12-3 or TRBV12-4 and TRBJ1-2, with D tentatively TRBD1 (6 bases). Trimming pared 7 bases from V and 8 bases from J, leaving 17 bases between. The CDR3 spans 13 residues. The CDR3 nucleotides read TGTGCCAGCAACCTATCAGGGGTGAGCGGCTACACCTTC. Protein: CASNLSGVSGYTF.

This sequence joins TRBV7-6 and TRBJ2-7, with 9 bases matching TRBD1. The CDR3 totals 14 residues. Germline CDR1 and CDR2: SGHVS and FNYEAQ. The J segment lost 7 bases and the V segment lost 1 base, leaving 5 bases of the junction unmatched. The DNA of the CDR3 is TGTGCCAGCAGCTTAGAACAGGGGGCGTGGGAGCAGTACTTC. It yields the protein CASSLEQGAWEQYF.

This clone was counted between two and nine times. This sequence joins TRBV7-9 and TRBJ1-1; 7 bases fit TRBD1. V gave up 1 base and J gave up 0 bases; unmatched junction bases: 2. Germline assignment: CDR1 SEHNR and CDR2 FQNEAQ (reference sequence). The CDR3 consists of 15 residues. CDR3 loop: CASSLVTGVNTEAFF. The CDR3 bases are TGTGCCAGCAGCTTAGTTACAGGGGTGAACACTGAAGCTTTCTTT. Full variable domain (missing parts from reference TRBV7-9 and TRBJ1-1): DTGVSQNPRHKITKRGQNVTFRCDPISEHNRLYWYRQTLGQGPEFLTYFQNEAQLEKSRLLSDRFSAERPKGSFSTLEIQRTEQGDSAMYLCASSLVTGVNTEAFFGQGTRLTVV.

The chain employs TRBV28 and TRBJ2-7, with 10 bases that match TRBD2. V shed 3 bases, J shed 5 bases, and the junction held 16 bases outside the gene matches. CDR1 is MDHEN and CDR2 is SYDVKM in the germline V gene. The length of the CDR3 is 18 residues. CDR3 sequence (DNA): TGTGCCAGCAGTTTTATAGCGGGGCGAAGCGGGAGGGACCACGAGCAGTACTTC. Protein: CASSFIAGRSGRDHEQYF. Full variable domain (outside the CDR3, taken from reference TRBV28 and TRBJ2-7): DVKVTQSSRYLVKRTGEKVFLECVQDMDHENMFWYRQDPGLGLRLIYFSYDVKMKEKGDIPEGYSVSREKKERFSLILESASTNQTSMYLCASSFIAGRSGRDHEQYFGPGTRLTVT.

This chain joins TRBV6-5 and TRBJ1-6; D is unresolved. V shed 3 bases and J shed 0 bases, with 9 bases lying between them. The germline gives CDR1 MNHEY, CDR2 SVGAGI. CDR3 size: 16 residues. CDR3 DNA: TGTGCCAGCAGTTATACTCATGGCTCCTATAATTCACCCCTCCACTTT. This sequence encodes CASSYTHGSYNSPLHF.

The chain uses TRBV2 and TRBJ2-2, with TRBD1 identical over 8 bases. CDR3 length: 17 residues. Germline V gene data show CDR1 as SNHLY and CDR2 as FYNNEI. V was clipped by 5 bases and J by 2 bases; unmatched bases: 10. CDR3 bases: TGTGCCAGCAGTCGGCCTCGACAGGGGCGAAACACCGGGGAGCTGTTTTTT. Translated, it gives CASSRPRQGRNTGELFF.

V is TRBV12-3 or TRBV12-4 and J is TRBJ2-7; TRBD2 might be the D (5 bases). The CDR3 is 12 amino acids. The V end lost 6 bases, the J end lost 1 base, and 7 bases lay between the germline ends. The CDR3 reads CASSTGSYEQYF. The CDR3 DNA is TGTGCCAGCAGCACGGGATCCTACGAGCAGTACTTC.

The J gene is TRBJ2-7, the V gene TRBV28; a possible D gene is TRBD2 (6 bases). Trimming cost V 2 bases and J 3 bases, with 8 bases left between them. This CDR3 spans 13 amino acids. Germline CDR1 and CDR2: MDHEN and SYDVKM. The CDR3 protein is CASSLTSSYEQYF. The CDR3 DNA follows: TGTGCCAGCAGTTTAACTAGCAGCTACGAGCAGTACTTC.

The chain has TRBV4-2 and TRBJ1-4, with D perhaps matching TRBD1 (6 bases). V lost 3 bases, J lost 3 bases, and 11 bases lay in between. Germline V gene sequence: CDR1 LGHNA, CDR2 YNFKEQ. This CDR3 is built from 15 residues. CDR3 in amino acids: CASSHNRVSNEKLFF. The DNA of the CDR3 is TGTGCCAGCAGCCACAACAGGGTGTCTAATGAAAAACTGTTTTTT.

The V gene is TRBV5-1, the J gene TRBJ2-7; TRBD2 matches 10 bases. CDR3 size: 14 residues. V dropped 4 bases and J dropped 4; count of bases not matched to a gene: 5. CDR1 and CDR2 from the germline V gene are SGHRS and YFSETQ. The CDR3 loop is CASSKGLATYEQYF. The CDR3 nucleotides read TGCGCCAGCAGCAAGGGACTAGCGACTTACGAGCAGTACTTC.

This sequence joins TRBV7-2 and TRBJ1-1; D is possibly TRBD1 (6 bases). The CDR3 length is 14 residues. Germline V gene lookup returns CDR1 SGHTA and CDR2 FQGNSA. V was cut by 5 bases and J by 4 bases, with 14 bases left in between. CDR3 in amino acids: CASSVNKGGTEAFF. The DNA for the CDR3 is TGTGCCAGCAGCGTAAACAAAGGGGGCACTGAAGCTTTCTTT.

The rearrangement joins TRBV19 to TRBJ1-2; a weak D match, TRBD1 (5 bases). Trimming took off 9 bases at V and 3 bases at J, with 17 bases between the two ends. The CDR3 contains 14 residues. Germline CDR1 reads LNHDA; CDR2 reads SQIVND (reference sequence). The CDR3 is CASSLRGRHYGYTF. The DNA of the CDR3 is TGTGCCAGCAGCCTTAGGGGCAGGCACTATGGCTACACCTTC.

This clone was seen a handful of times. The chain combines TRBV10-2 with TRBJ2-7; D possibly corresponds to TRBD1 (5 bases). The CDR3 is made up of 15 amino acids. Germline V gene sequence: CDR1 WSHSY, CDR2 SAAADI. V was trimmed by 6 bases and J by 2 bases, leaving 17 bases between them. CDR3 sequence reads: CASSPIQDGAYEQYF. The CDR3 DNA reads as TGCGCCAGCAGCCCAATACAGGACGGAGCCTACGAGCAGTACTTC.

This clone was counted a few times. The rearrangement uses TRBV2 and TRBJ1-5; 8 nucleotides match TRBD1. The ends lost 9 bases at V and 4 bases at J; junction bases unmatched: 5. The germline gives CDR1 SNHLY, CDR2 FYNNEI. The CDR3 has 13 amino acids. CDR3 sequence (DNA): TGTGCCAGTTGGACAGGGTCAAATCAGCCCCAGCATTTT. Encoded protein: CASWTGSNQPQHF.

The chain joins TRBV28 to TRBJ1-2; 8 bases map to TRBD1. The CDR3 runs to 13 residues. The V gene's germline CDR1 is MDHEN and CDR2 SYDVKM. Unmatched junction bases numbered 7, after V lost 6 bases and J lost 7 bases. CDR3 coding DNA: TGTGCCAGCAGCTCAGGACAGGGAGGTGGCTACACCTTC. Its translation is CASSSGQGGGYTF.

J is TRBJ1-1 and V is TRBV7-9; tentative D call: TRBD1 (5 bases). V lost 5 bases and J 1 base, leaving 14 bases between the germline ends. The germline CDR1 and CDR2 sequences are SEHNR and FQNEAQ (reference sequence). The CDR3 length is 15 residues. CDR3 protein: CASSPRGLPNTEAFF. CDR3 sequence (DNA): TGTGCCAGCAGCCCTAGGGGACTTCCGAACACTGAAGCTTTCTTT.